This TCR beta chain was sequenced for a study of T cells in localized non-small cell lung cancer. Study conclusions and caveats: Of the top 100 tumor clones, median around 60 were in adjacent lung, 25 to 30 among its top 100. With higher T cell density in blood came longer overall survival. Uninvolved nearby lung showed the greatest T cell clonality, exceeding that found in tumor.

This CDR3 comprises 18 residues. After removal of 0 bases from V and 6 bases from J, the junction contained 14 bases not matched to a gene. The germline V gene encodes CDR1 SGHRS and CDR2 YFSETQ. Assay used: immunoSEQ multiplex PCR; TCRdb lists only in-frame clones, some missing. The profile shows about 41,000 clones, approximately 91% of them singletons. In regard to this clone: The antigen is unknown.

The TCR originated in a female donor older than 55 with stage I squamous cell lung carcinoma. The sequencing used peripheral blood, collected before any cancer treatment. This chain joins TRBV5-1 and TRBJ2-2; 7 bases fit TRBD2. This chain's CDR3 is CASSLGLMGGSSSGELFF. Written as DNA, the CDR3 is TGCGCCAGCAGCTTGGGCTTGATGGGCGGGAGCTCTTCCGGGGAGCTGTTTTTT.